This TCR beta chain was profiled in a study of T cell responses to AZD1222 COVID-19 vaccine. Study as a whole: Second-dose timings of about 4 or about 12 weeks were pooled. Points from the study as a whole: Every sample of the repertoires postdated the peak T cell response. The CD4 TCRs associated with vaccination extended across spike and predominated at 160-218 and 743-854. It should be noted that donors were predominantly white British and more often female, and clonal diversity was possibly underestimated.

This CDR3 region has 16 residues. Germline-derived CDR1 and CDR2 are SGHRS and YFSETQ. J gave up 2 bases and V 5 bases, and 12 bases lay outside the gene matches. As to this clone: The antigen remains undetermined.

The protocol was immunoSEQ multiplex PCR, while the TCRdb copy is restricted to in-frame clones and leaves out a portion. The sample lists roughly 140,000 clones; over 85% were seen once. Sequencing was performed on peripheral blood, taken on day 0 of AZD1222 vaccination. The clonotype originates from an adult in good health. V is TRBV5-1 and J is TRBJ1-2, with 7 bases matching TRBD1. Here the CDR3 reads CASRPAGRGLNYGYTF. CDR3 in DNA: TGCGCCAGCAGACCCGCCGGGAGGGGGCTAAACTATGGCTACACCTTC.